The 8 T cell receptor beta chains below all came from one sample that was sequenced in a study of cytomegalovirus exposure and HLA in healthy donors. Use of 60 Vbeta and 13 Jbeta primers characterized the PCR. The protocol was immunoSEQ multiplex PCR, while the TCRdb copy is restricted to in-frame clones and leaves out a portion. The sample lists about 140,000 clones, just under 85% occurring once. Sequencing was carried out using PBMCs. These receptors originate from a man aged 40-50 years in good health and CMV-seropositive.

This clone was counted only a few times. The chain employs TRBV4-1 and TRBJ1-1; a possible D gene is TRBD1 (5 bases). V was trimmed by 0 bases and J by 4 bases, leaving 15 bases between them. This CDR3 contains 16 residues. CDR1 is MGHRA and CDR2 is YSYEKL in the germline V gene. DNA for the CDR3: TGCGCCAGCAGCCAAGAATGGGGGGGTTCTAGCACTGAAGCTTTCTTT. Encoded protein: CASSQEWGGSSTEAFF.

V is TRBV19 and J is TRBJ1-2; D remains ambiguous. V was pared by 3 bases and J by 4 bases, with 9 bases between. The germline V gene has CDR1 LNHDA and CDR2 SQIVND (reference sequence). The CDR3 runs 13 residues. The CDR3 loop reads CASSIGVSYGYTF. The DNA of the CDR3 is TGTGCCAGTAGTATCGGGGTCTCCTATGGCTACACCTTC.

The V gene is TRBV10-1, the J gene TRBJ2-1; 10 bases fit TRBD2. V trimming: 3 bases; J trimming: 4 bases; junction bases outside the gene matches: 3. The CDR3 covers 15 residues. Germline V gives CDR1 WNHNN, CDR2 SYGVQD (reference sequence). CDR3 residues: CASSEGTSEYNEQFF. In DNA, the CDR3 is TGCGCCAGCAGTGAAGGGACTAGCGAGTACAATGAGCAGTTCTTC.

The CDR3 protein is CASSQTRAETDTQYF. CDR3 bases: TGTGCCAGCAGCCAGACGCGGGCGGAAACAGATACGCAGTATTTT. The rearrangement joins TRBV7-9 to TRBJ2-3; tentatively, D is TRBD2 (5 bases). V dropped 5 bases and J dropped 3 bases, with 15 bases sitting between them. The CDR3 length is 15 residues. Germline V gene lookup returns CDR1 SEHNR and CDR2 FQNEAQ (reference sequence). The complete variable domain, with remaining parts taken from reference TRBV7-9 and TRBJ2-3, reads DTGVSQNPRHKITKRGQNVTFRCDPISEHNRLYWYRQTLGQGPEFLTYFQNEAQLEKSRLLSDRFSAERPKGSFSTLEIQRTEQGDSAMYLCASSQTRAETDTQYFGPGTRLTVL.

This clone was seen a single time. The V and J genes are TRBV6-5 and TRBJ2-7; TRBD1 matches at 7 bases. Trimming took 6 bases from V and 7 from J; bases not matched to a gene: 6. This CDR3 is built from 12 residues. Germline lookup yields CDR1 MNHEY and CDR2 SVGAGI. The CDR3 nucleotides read TGTGCCAGCAGCGGGACAGCCAGAGAGCAGTACTTC. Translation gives CASSGTAREQYF.

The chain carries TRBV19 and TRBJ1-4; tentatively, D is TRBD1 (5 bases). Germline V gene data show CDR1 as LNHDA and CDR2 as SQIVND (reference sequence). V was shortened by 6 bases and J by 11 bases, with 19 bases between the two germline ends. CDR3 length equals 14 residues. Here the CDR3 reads CASRTTGVKGKLFF. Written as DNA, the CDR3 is TGTGCCAGTAGGACTACGGGGGTAAAGGGGAAACTGTTTTTT.

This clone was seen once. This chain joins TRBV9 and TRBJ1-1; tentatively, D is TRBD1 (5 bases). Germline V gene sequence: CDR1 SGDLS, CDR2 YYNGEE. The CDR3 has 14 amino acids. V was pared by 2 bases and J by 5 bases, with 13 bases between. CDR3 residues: CASSVGPEGTEAFF. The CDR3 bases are TGTGCCAGCAGCGTCGGTCCGGAGGGGACTGAAGCTTTCTTT.

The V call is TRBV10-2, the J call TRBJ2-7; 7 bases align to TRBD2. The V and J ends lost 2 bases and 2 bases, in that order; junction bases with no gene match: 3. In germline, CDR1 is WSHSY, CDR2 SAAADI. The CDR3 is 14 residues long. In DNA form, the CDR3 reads TGCGCCAGCAGTGAGCTAGGGACTACCTACGAGCAGTACTTC. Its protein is CASSELGTTYEQYF.